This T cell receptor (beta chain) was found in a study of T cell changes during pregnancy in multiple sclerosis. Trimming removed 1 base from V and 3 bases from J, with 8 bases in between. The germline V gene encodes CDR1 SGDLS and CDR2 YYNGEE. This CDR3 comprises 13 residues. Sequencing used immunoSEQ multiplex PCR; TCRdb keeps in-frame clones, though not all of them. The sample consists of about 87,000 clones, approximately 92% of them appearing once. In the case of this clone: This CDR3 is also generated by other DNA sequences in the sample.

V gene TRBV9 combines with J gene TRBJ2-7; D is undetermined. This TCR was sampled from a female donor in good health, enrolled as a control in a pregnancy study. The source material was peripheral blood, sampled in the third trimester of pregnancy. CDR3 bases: TGTGCCAGCAGCGTAAGCCCTAACTACGAGCAGTACTTC. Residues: CASSVSPNYEQYF.